The clone carrying this TCR beta chain was recorded a few times. Its antigen is not identified. Via MiXCR, TCRdb re-called the 5' RACE reads, giving one row per CDR3 protein. The repertoire holds 360,000 or so distinct CDR3 sequences, with about 9.9% as singletons. This entry is derived from a study of T cells after yellow fever vaccination. Turning to the study itself: With SMART-Seq v4 Ultra Low Input, the fractions containing low cell numbers were prepared.

CDR3 length equals 16 residues. Trimming took 5 bases from V and 2 from J; bases not matched to a gene: 11. Germline CDR1 and CDR2: SGHRS and YFSETQ. The study's findings and limits: Within FACS-sorted repertoires, abundant clonotypes contaminating from the bulk population could be present. When the response was secondary, it was weaker but reached its peak faster, day 5 versus 15. A small proportion of clonotypes was detected in both the CD4 and CD8 compartments.

The chain employs TRBV5-1 and TRBJ2-3, with 7 bases matching TRBD2. This clonotype was sampled from a man younger than 35 who received the YFV17D yellow fever vaccine. Sequencing was performed on PBMCs, taken on the day of the first yellow fever vaccination. CDR3 sequence reads: CASRFGGTTNTDTQYF. The CDR3 nucleotides read TGCGCCAGCAGGTTTGGCGGGACTACCAACACAGATACGCAGTATTTT.